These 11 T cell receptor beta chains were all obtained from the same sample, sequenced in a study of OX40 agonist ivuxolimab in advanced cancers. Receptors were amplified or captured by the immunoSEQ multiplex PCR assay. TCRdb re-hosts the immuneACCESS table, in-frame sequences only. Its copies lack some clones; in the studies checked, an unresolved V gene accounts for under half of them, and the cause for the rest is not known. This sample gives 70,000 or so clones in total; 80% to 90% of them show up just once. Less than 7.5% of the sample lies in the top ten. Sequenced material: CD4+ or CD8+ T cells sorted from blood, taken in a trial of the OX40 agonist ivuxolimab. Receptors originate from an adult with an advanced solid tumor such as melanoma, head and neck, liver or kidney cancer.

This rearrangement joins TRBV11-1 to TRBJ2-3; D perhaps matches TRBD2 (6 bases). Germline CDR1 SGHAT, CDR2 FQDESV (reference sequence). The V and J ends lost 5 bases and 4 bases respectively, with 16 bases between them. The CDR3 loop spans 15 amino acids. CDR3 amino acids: CASSAGKEIADTQYF. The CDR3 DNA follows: TGTGCCAGCAGCGCGGGGAAAGAAATTGCAGATACGCAGTATTTT.

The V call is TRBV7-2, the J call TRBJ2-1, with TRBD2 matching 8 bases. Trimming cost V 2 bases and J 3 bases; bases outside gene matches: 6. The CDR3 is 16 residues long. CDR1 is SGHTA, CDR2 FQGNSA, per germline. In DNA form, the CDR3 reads TGTGCCAGCAGCTTAAGCGGGAGCAGGGACTACAATGAGCAGTTCTTC. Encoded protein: CASSLSGSRDYNEQFF.

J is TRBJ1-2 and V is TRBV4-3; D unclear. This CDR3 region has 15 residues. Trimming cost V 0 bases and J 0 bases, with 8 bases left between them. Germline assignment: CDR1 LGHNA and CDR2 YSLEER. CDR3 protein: CASSQESTPNYGYTF. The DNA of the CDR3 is TGCGCCAGCAGCCAAGAATCAACCCCTAACTATGGCTACACCTTC.

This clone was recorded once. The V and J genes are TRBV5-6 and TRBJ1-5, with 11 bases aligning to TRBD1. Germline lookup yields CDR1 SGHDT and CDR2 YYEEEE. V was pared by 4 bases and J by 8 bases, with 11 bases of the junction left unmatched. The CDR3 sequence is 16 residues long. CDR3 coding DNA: TGTGCCAGCAGCACCGTCGGACAGGGGGCAGTGGAGCCCCAGCATTTT. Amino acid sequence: CASSTVGQGAVEPQHF.

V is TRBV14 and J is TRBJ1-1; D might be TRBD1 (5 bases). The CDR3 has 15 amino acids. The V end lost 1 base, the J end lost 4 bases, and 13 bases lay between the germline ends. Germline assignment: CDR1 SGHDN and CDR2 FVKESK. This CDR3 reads CASSQAWGRGTEAFF. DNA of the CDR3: TGTGCCAGCAGCCAAGCTTGGGGCAGAGGCACTGAAGCTTTCTTT.

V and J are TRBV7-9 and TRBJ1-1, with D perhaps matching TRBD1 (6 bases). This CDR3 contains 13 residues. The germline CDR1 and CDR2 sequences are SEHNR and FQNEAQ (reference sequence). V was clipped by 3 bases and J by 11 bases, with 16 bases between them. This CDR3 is CASSFHRVVGAFF. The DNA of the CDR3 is TGTGCCAGCAGCTTTCACAGGGTAGTGGGGGCTTTCTTT. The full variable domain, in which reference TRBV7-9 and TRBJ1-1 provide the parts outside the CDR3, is DTGVSQNPRHKITKRGQNVTFRCDPISEHNRLYWYRQTLGQGPEFLTYFQNEAQLEKSRLLSDRFSAERPKGSFSTLEIQRTEQGDSAMYLCASSFHRVVGAFFGQGTRLTVV.

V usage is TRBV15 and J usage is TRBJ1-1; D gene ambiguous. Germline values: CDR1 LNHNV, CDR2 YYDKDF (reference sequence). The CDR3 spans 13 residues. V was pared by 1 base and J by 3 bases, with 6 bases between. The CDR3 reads CATSRVEDTEAFF. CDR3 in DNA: TGTGCCACCAGCAGAGTCGAGGACACTGAAGCTTTCTTT. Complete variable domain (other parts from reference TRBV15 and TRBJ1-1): DAMVIQNPRYQVTQFGKPVTLSCSQTLNHNVMYWYQQKSSQAPKLLFHYYDKDFNNEADTPDNFQSRRPNTSFCFLDIRSPGLGDTAMYLCATSRVEDTEAFFGQGTRLTVV.

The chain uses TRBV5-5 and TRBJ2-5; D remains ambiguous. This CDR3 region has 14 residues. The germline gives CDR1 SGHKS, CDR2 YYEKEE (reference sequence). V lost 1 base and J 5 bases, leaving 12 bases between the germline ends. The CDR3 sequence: CASSLNWGRETQYF. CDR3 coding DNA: TGTGCCAGCAGCTTGAACTGGGGTCGGGAGACCCAGTACTTC.

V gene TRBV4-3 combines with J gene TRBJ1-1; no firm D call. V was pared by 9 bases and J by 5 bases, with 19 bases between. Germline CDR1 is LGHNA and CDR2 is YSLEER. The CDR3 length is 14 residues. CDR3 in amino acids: CASRPRPMGTEAFF. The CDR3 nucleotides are TGCGCCAGTCGGCCAAGGCCGATGGGAACTGAAGCTTTCTTT.

CDR3 sequence: CSVASGQGHNEQFF. The CDR3, as DNA: TGCAGCGTCGCTTCGGGACAGGGGCACAATGAGCAGTTCTTC. The genes are TRBV29-1 and TRBJ2-1; 10 bases are shared with TRBD1. CDR1 and CDR2 from the germline V gene are SQVTM and ANQGSEA. The CDR3 extends over 14 amino acids. V lost 6 bases, J lost 5 bases, and 7 bases stayed unmatched.

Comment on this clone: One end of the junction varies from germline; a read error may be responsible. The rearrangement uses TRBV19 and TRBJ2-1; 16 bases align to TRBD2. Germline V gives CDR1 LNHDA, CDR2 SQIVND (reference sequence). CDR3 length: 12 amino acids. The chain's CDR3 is CAVGTSGGARLF. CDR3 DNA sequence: TGTGCCGTCGGGACTAGCGGGGGGGCCCGGCTCTTC. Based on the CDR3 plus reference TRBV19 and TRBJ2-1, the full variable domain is DGGITQSPKYLFRKEGQNVTLSCEQNLNHDAMYWYRQDPGQGLRLIYYSQIVNDFQKGDIAEGYSVSREKKESFPLTVTSAQKNPTAFYLCAVGTSGGARLFGPGTRLTVL.